Listed below are T cell receptor beta chains from one sample, sequenced in a study of cytomegalovirus exposure and HLA in healthy donors. Repertoires were generated with immunoSEQ multiplex PCR, while TCRdb's copy carries only in-frame clones and drops some. The data include around 75,000 clones; the top ten clones carry approximately 1.4%. Sequences were obtained from PBMCs. These receptor sequences come from a woman in her sixties or seventies in good health and CMV-seronegative. The CDR3 runs from the conserved cysteine through the conserved F or W. The D gene is left open where the match is weak. The size field is filled for only some rows; it gives once, few, many or a size class.

abundance	d_gene	v_gene	j_gene	CDR3aa	CDR3nt
.	TRBD2	TRBV7-8	TRBJ2-7	CASSLGPLAGLDEQYF	TGTGCCAGCAGCTTAGGCCCACTAGCGGGACTCGACGAGCAGTACTTC
.	.	TRBV6-1	TRBJ2-7	CASSETGNYEQYF	TGTGCCAGCAGTGAAACGGGAAACTACGAGCAGTACTTC
.	.	TRBV4-1	TRBJ1-4	CASSQDPGAGNKKLFF	TGCGCCAGCAGCCAAGATCCAGGGGCGGGTAACAAAAAACTGTTTTTT
.	TRBD1	TRBV6-6	TRBJ2-1	CASSYPGQGAGNEQFF	TGTGCCAGCAGTTACCCGGGGCAGGGGGCGGGGAATGAGCAGTTCTTC
.	.	TRBV6-6	TRBJ2-7	CASSRSYEQYF	TGTGCCAGCAGCCGCTCCTACGAGCAGTACTTC
.	TRBD1	TRBV7-2	TRBJ1-2	CASSPSGDRVGGIYGYTF	TGTGCCAGCAGCCCCTCCGGGGACAGGGTTGGGGGAATTTATGGCTACACCTTC
.	TRBD2	TRBV5-4	TRBJ2-5	CASSLERTSGRGGRETQYF	TGTGCCAGCAGCTTGGAACGGACTAGCGGGAGAGGAGGGAGAGAGACCCAGTACTTC
.	.	TRBV27	TRBJ2-1	CASSPADASSYNEQFF	TGTGCCAGCAGTCCAGCGGACGCCAGCTCCTACAATGAGCAGTTCTTC
.	TRBD1	TRBV29-1	TRBJ1-1	CSVTGLNTEAFF	TGCAGCGTGACAGGGCTGAACACTGAAGCTTTCTTT
.	.	TRBV7-9	TRBJ1-1	CASSFPLEPDKTF	TGTGCCAGCAGCTTCCCACTCGAGCCGGACAAAACCTTT
.	TRBD1	TRBV19	TRBJ1-2	CASVDGTGYESYGYTF	TGTGCCAGTGTCGATGGGACAGGGTACGAATCATATGGCTACACCTTC
.	TRBD2	TRBV30	TRBJ2-7	CAWSPKTGTSGSRSSYEQYF	TGTGCCTGGAGTCCCAAGACCGGGACTAGCGGGAGTCGAAGCTCCTACGAGCAGTACTTC
.	.	TRBV11-2	TRBJ1-2	CASSKDSNYGYTF	TGTGCCAGCAGCAAGGACAGCAACTATGGCTACACCTTC
.	TRBD2	TRBV30	TRBJ2-7	CAWSKLAGLRAYEQYF	TGTGCCTGGAGTAAATTAGCGGGGCTGCGGGCCTACGAGCAGTACTTC
.	TRBD1	TRBV18	TRBJ1-2	CASSPPGSGGTYGYTF	TGTGCCAGCTCACCACCGGGATCAGGGGGCACCTATGGCTACACCTTC
.	.	TRBV19	TRBJ2-3	CAGAREARTDTQYF	TGTGCCGGAGCCCGGGAAGCCCGCACAGATACGCAGTATTTT
.	TRBD2	TRBV6-6	TRBJ2-7	CASRSGLAGASEQYF	TGTGCCAGCAGGTCGGGGCTAGCGGGGGCCTCCGAGCAGTACTTC
.	.	TRBV11-2	TRBJ2-1	CASGSGGRERNEQFF	TGTGCCAGCGGCTCCGGCGGACGGGAGCGGAATGAGCAGTTCTTC
.	TRBD2	TRBV5-4	TRBJ2-3	CASSLAAGSTDTQYF	TGTGCCAGCAGCTTGGCAGCGGGGAGTACAGATACGCAGTATTTT
.	TRBD2	TRBV19	TRBJ2-1	CASYSGGLAGGNEQFF	TGTGCCAGTTACTCCGGGGGACTAGCGGGAGGAAATGAGCAGTTCTTC
.	.	TRBV11-3	TRBJ1-1	CASSLTGRNTEAFF	TGTGCCAGCAGCTTAACAGGGAGGAACACTGAAGCTTTCTTT
.	TRBD1	TRBV28	TRBJ1-3	CASGEGTVGNTIYF	TGTGCCAGCGGGGAAGGGACAGTCGGAAACACCATATATTTT
.	.	TRBV27	TRBJ2-2	CASSFKGPPNGELFF	TGTGCCAGCAGTTTTAAGGGGCCGCCAAACGGGGAGCTGTTTTTT
.	TRBD1	TRBV7-2	TRBJ2-1	CASSSADRESNEQFF	TGTGCCAGCAGCTCGGCGGACAGGGAGAGCAATGAGCAGTTCTTC
.	.	TRBV7-3	TRBJ2-2	CASSGRPTGELFF	TGTGCCAGCAGCGGGAGGCCCACCGGGGAGCTGTTTTTT
.	TRBD1	TRBV5-1	TRBJ1-1	CASKEGAMGRTEAFF	TGCGCCAGCAAGGAGGGGGCAATGGGTCGGACTGAAGCTTTCTTT
.	.	TRBV28	TRBJ1-4	CASLPSRAGGAGEKLFF	TGTGCCAGCCTCCCCTCACGAGCGGGGGGCGCGGGTGAAAAACTGTTTTTT
.	.	TRBV5-1	TRBJ2-7	CASSSSLAAQFSYEQYF	TGCGCCAGCAGCTCAAGCTTAGCGGCGCAATTCTCCTACGAGCAGTACTTC
.	.	TRBV28	TRBJ1-5	CASRVGWQEGQPQHF	TGTGCCAGTAGGGTGGGGTGGCAAGAGGGTCAGCCCCAGCATTTT
.	TRBD2	TRBV7-2	TRBJ2-3	CASSLLLAGGTDTQYF	TGTGCCAGCAGCTTACTCCTAGCGGGAGGCACAGATACGCAGTATTTT
.	.	TRBV7-3	TRBJ2-1	CASSSRRAGTYNEQFF	TGTGCCAGCAGCTCACGTAGGGCGGGAACTTACAATGAGCAGTTCTTC
.	.	TRBV5-1	TRBJ2-7	CASNLGYRSREQYF	TGCGCCAGCAACCTAGGGTACAGGTCCCGGGAGCAGTACTTC
medium-sized	.	TRBV2	TRBJ2-1	CASRENRLLHYNEQFF	TGTGCCAGCAGAGAAAACCGGCTACTACACTACAATGAGCAGTTCTTC
.	.	TRBV2	TRBJ2-5	CASSEVPGAGETQYF	TGTGCCAGCAGTGAGGTTCCAGGGGCGGGAGAGACCCAGTACTTC
.	.	TRBV27	TRBJ2-5	CASSSRGKETQYF	TGTGCCAGCAGTTCCAGGGGAAAAGAGACCCAGTACTTC
.	.	TRBV28	TRBJ2-1	CASSFRSDEQFF	TGTGCCAGCAGCTTTCGGAGCGATGAGCAGTTCTTC
.	TRBD2	TRBV27	TRBJ2-5	CASSFLGGETQYF	TGTGCCAGCAGTTTCTTGGGGGGGGAGACCCAGTACTTC
.	TRBD2	TRBV18	TRBJ2-1	CASSPRLAGVRSYNEQFF	TGTGCCAGCTCACCTAGACTAGCGGGAGTAAGGTCCTACAATGAGCAGTTCTTC
.	.	TRBV7-2	TRBJ1-5	CASSLEYTRNQPQHF	TGTGCCAGCAGCTTAGAATATACAAGAAATCAGCCCCAGCATTTT
.	TRBD2	TRBV28	TRBJ2-5	CASGQRGGRQETQYF	TGTGCCAGCGGACAGCGGGGGGGTCGGCAAGAGACCCAGTACTTC
.	.	TRBV30	TRBJ1-5	CAWSVEGGGQPQHF	TGTGCCTGGAGTGTAGAGGGAGGGGGACAGCCCCAGCATTTT
.	TRBD1	TRBV5-5	TRBJ2-2	CASSLGGQGPTGELFF	TGTGCCAGCAGCTTGGGAGGACAGGGTCCAACCGGGGAGCTGTTTTTT
.	.	TRBV27	TRBJ2-2	CASSLSWPPTGGLFF	TGTGCCAGCAGTTTATCGTGGCCTCCCACCGGGGGGCTGTTTTTT